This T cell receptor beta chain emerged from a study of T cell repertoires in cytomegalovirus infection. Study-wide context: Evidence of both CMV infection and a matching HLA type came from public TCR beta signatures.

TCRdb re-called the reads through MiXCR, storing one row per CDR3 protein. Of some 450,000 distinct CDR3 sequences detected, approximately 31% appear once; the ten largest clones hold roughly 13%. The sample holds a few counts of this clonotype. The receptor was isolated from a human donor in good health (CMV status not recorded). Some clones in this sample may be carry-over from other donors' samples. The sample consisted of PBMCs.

The CDR3 DNA reads as TGCGCCAGCAGCCAGGGGGACAATGCCTACGAGCAGTACTTC. It specifies CASSQGDNAYEQYF. The rearrangement uses TRBV4-1 and TRBJ2-7; tentatively, D is TRBD1 (6 bases). Germline values: CDR1 MGHRA, CDR2 YSYEKL. V was pared by 3 bases and J by 2 bases, with 11 bases between. This CDR3 is built from 14 residues.